A selection of T cell receptor beta chains follows, all from one sample in a study of shared clonotypes between healthy human individuals. TCRdb keeps only in-frame clones here, not all; method: immunoSEQ multiplex PCR. The data hold 2.3 million or so clones, with just over 90% observed a single time. Source material: naive CD4+ T cells from PBMCs. The receptors shown here come from a young man in good health. Some clones in this sample may be carry-over from other donors' samples. Both conserved end residues are part of each CDR3. The D gene is left open where the match is weak. Clone sizes are given selectively: once, few, many, or a class where the clone is expanded.

j_call	clone_size	d_call	v_call	cdr3_nt	cdr3_aa
TRBJ1-1	NA	TRBD1	TRBV5-1	TGCGCCAGCAGCCCCCTATCGGGGACAGGGGCGGCCACTGAAGCTTTCTTT	CASSPLSGTGAATEAFF
TRBJ2-7	NA	NA	TRBV15	TGTGCCACCACCCCGGGCTCCCTGGGGGAGCAGTACTTC	CATTPGSLGEQYF
TRBJ1-1	NA	NA	TRBV27	TGTGCCAGTGGACCTCGGCGAGTGACTGAAGCTTTCTTT	CASGPRRVTEAFF
TRBJ2-7	NA	NA	TRBV7-2	TGTGCCAGCAGCTTAGTTCCAGCGGAGCCCTCCTACGAGCAGTACTTC	CASSLVPAEPSYEQYF
TRBJ2-1	NA	TRBD2	TRBV6-5	TGTGCCAGCAGCTCTTTTAGCGGGAATGAGCAGTTCTTC	CASSSFSGNEQFF
TRBJ1-4	NA	TRBD1	TRBV2	TGTGCCAGCAGGGACGGGACAGGGCGAGAAAAACTGTTTTTT	CASRDGTGREKLFF
TRBJ1-5	NA	TRBD1	TRBV19	TGTGCCAGTAGTATGTGGACAGGGGGCTGGAGCAATCAGCCCCAGCATTTT	CASSMWTGGWSNQPQHF
TRBJ1-5	NA	NA	TRBV28	TGTGCCAGCAGCAGCTACATTGGCAATCAGCCCCAGCATTTT	CASSSYIGNQPQHF
TRBJ2-7	NA	TRBD1	TRBV10-2	TGCGCCAGCGAGGACAGGGTGTCCTACGAGCAGTACTTC	CASEDRVSYEQYF
TRBJ2-7	NA	NA	TRBV19	TGTGCTCGGGGCTTCCACAGCTCCTACGAGCAGTACTTC	CARGFHSSYEQYF
TRBJ2-5	NA	NA	TRBV7-9	TGTGCCAGCAGCATAAGTCGAGGGACACACGGACAAGAGACCCAGTACTTC	CASSISRGTHGQETQYF
TRBJ1-1	NA	NA	TRBV28	TGTGCCAGCAGATCGAACCCGTACGCTGAAGCTTTCTTT	CASRSNPYAEAFF
TRBJ2-7	NA	TRBD1	TRBV5-8	TGTGCCAGCAGGGTCGGGACAGGGGCTTTGAAGCAGTACTTC	CASRVGTGALKQYF
TRBJ1-2	NA	NA	TRBV28	TGTGCCAGCAGAACCGAATTATCTGGCTACACCTTC	CASRTELSGYTF
TRBJ2-6	NA	TRBD2	TRBV5-1	TGCGCCAGCAGCATCGGGACGGCGGGAGTGGGGGCCAACGTCCTGACTTTC	CASSIGTAGVGANVLTF
TRBJ1-2	NA	TRBD1	TRBV4-2	TGTGCCAGCAGCCAAGAGACAGGGGACGGCTACACCTTC	CASSQETGDGYTF
TRBJ2-3	NA	NA	TRBV4-1	TGCGCCAGCAGCCAAGGGGTCACAAACACAGATACGCAGTATTTT	CASSQGVTNTDTQYF
TRBJ2-1	once	TRBD2	TRBV6-6	TGTGCCAGCCAAACCGGGACTAGCCTTAATGAGCAGTTCTTC	CASQTGTSLNEQFF
TRBJ2-1	once	TRBD2	TRBV7-3	TGTGCCAGCAGCTCACAGACTAGCGGGAGCGAGCAGTTCTTC	CASSSQTSGSEQFF
TRBJ1-2	NA	TRBD1	TRBV14	TGTGCCAGCAGCCGGTGGACAGGGGGCTATGGCTACACCTTC	CASSRWTGGYGYTF
TRBJ1-1	NA	NA	TRBV5-1	TGCGCCAGCAGCCGGGACGGATTCATGAACACTGAAGCTTTCTTT	CASSRDGFMNTEAFF
TRBJ2-7	NA	TRBD2	TRBV5-4	TGTGCCAGCAGCTTGGGGTCGACTAGCGGCGACTACGAGCAGTACTTC	CASSLGSTSGDYEQYF
TRBJ2-3	NA	NA	TRBV6-1	TGTGCCAGCAGTGAATTTGGAGCCGCATCCCGCACGCAGTATTTT	CASSEFGAASRTQYF